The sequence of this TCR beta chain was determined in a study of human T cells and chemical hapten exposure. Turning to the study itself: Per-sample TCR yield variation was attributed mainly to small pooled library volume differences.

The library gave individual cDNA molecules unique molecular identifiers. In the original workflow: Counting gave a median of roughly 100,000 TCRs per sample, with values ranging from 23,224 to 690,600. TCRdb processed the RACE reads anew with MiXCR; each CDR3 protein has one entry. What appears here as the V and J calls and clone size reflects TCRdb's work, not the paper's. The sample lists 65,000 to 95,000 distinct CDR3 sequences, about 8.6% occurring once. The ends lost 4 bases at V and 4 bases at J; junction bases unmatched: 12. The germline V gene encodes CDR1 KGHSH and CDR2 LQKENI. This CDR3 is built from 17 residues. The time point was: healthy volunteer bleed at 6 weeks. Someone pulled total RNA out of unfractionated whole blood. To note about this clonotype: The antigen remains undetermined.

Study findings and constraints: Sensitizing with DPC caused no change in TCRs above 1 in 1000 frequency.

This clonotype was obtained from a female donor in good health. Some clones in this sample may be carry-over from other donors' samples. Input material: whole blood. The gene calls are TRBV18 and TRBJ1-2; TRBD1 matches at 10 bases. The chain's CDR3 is CASSLPGQGKGRYGYTF. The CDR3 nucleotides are TGTGCCAGCTCACTCCCGGGACAGGGGAAAGGGCGCTATGGCTACACCTTC.